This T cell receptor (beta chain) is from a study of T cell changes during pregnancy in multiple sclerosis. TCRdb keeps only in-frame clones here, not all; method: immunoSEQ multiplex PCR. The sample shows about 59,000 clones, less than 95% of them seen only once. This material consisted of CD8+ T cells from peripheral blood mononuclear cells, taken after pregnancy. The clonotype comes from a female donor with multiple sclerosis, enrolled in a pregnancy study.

The CDR3 sequence: CASSSESALYNEQFF. The CDR3 region has the DNA TGCGCCAGCAGCTCAGAAAGCGCTCTTTACAATGAGCAGTTCTTC. The chain combines TRBV4-1 with TRBJ2-1; no definite D call. Germline V gene data show CDR1 as MGHRA and CDR2 as YSYEKL. Trimming removed 5 bases at V and 4 bases at J, with 15 bases between. The CDR3 length is 15 residues.